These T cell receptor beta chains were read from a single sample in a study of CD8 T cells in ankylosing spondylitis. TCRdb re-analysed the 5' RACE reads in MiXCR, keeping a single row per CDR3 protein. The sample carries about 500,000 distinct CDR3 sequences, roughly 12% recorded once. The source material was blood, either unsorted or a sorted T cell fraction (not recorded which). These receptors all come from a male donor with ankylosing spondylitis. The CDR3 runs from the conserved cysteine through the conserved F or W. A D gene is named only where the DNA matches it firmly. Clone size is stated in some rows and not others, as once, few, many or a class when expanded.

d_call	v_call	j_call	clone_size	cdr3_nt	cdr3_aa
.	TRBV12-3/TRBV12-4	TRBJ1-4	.	TGTGCCAGCAAGCAGGGAACACTAGCAACTAATGAAAAACTGTTTTTT	CASKQGTLATNEKLFF
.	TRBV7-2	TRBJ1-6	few	TGTGCCAGCAGCTTACCTGCGGCAGGGGTGAATAATTCACCCCTCCACTTT	CASSLPAAGVNNSPLHF
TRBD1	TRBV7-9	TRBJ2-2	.	TGTGCCGGGGGGACAGGGAACACCGGGGAGCTGTTTTTT	CAGGTGNTGELFF
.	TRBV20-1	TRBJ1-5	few	TGCAGTGCTGGTGGGCCGGGGGCGGGCCAGCATTTT	CSAGGPGAGQHF
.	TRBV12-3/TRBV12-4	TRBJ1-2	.	TGTGCCAGCAGGATTAACCACTATGGCTACACCTTC	CASRINHYGYTF
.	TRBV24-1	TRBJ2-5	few	TGTGCCACCAGTGACCCAGCCGGAGGGGGCACGACCCAGTACTTC	CATSDPAGGGTTQYF
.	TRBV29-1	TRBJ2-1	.	TGCAGCGTTTACACCCTGGGGGGCTACGAGCAGTTCTTC	CSVYTLGGYEQFF
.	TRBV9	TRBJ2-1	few	TGTGCCAGCAGCGGACGGTTGAGCTCCTACAATGAGCAGTTCTTC	CASSGRLSSYNEQFF
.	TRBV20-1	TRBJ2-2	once	TGCAGTGCCCGGGATTTCAAGAGGCTTAACACCGGGGAGCTGTTTTTT	CSARDFKRLNTGELFF
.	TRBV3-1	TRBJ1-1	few	TGTGCCAGCAGCCAAGACAGGGCCGCTGAAGCTTTCTTT	CASSQDRAAEAFF
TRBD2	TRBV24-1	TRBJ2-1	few	TGTGCCACCAGTTTTAGCGGGAGAGAACGGGAGCAGTTCTTC	CATSFSGREREQFF
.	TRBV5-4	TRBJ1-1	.	TGTGCCAGCAGCCTTGACGGGAAGGGGAACACTGAAGCTTTCTTT	CASSLDGKGNTEAFF
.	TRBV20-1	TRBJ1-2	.	TGCAGTGCTAGAGTTGCGAACCCCGGTGGCTACACCTTC	CSARVANPGGYTF
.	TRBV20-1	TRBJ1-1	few	TGCAGTGCTAGAGGCCTGGGGGGGAACAATGAAGCTTTCTTT	CSARGLGGNNEAFF
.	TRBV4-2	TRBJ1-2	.	TGTGCCAGCAGCCAAGAGGACCAGTTGGGCTACACCTTC	CASSQEDQLGYTF
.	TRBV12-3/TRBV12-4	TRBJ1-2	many	TGTGCCAGCAGTGCCACGACCGCTCTCTATGGCTACACCTTC	CASSATTALYGYTF
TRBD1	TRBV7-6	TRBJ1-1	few	TGTGCCAGCAGCAGTCCCGGGACAGGGGTCACTGAAGCTTTCTTT	CASSSPGTGVTEAFF
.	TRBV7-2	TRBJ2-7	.	TGTGCCAGCAGCCCCCGAACGGGTTCCGGCAACTACGAGCAGTACTTC	CASSPRTGSGNYEQYF
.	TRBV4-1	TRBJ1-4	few	TGCGCCAGCAGCCAAGGGCTACAGTCGACATCAACCCTTCGCAAAAAACTGTTTTTT	CASSQGLQSTSTLRKKLFF
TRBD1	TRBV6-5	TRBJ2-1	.	TGTGCCAGCAGTTACGGCTTGGGACAGGGGCAGAATGAGCAGTTCTTC	CASSYGLGQGQNEQFF
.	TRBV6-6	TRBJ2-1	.	TGTGCCAGCAGCCAAGGACTAAGGAGTGAGCAGTTCTTC	CASSQGLRSEQFF
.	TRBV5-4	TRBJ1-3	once	TGTGCCAGCAGCTTGGGTCCCGTCTATGGAAACACCATATATTTT	CASSLGPVYGNTIYF
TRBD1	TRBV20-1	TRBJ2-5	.	TGCAGTGCTACCTACGGGACAGGGTATGAGGAGACCCAGTACTTC	CSATYGTGYEETQYF
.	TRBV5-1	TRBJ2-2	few	TGCGCCAGCAGCGGCACTCTGGACACCGGGGAGCTGTTTTTT	CASSGTLDTGELFF
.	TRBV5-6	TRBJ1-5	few	TGTGCCAGCAGCGAAAGGGGGACTCAGCCCCAGCATTTT	CASSERGTQPQHF
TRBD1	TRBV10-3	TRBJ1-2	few	TGTGCCATCAGTGGGAAGGGGGCAGGTGAAGGCTACACCTTC	CAISGKGAGEGYTF
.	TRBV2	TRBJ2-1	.	TGTGCCAGCAGTGAGCCTCCCATCGGGGACAATGAGCAGTTCTTC	CASSEPPIGDNEQFF
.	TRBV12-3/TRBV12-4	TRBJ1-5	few	TGTGCCAGCAGCGGACAGTTGTATCAGCCCCAGCATTTT	CASSGQLYQPQHF
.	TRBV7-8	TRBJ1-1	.	TGTGCCAGCAGCATATGGACGGAGAACACTGAAGCTTTCTTT	CASSIWTENTEAFF
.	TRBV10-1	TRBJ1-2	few	TGCGCCAGCAGTGACGGACCCTATGGCTACACCTTC	CASSDGPYGYTF
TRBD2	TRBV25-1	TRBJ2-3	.	TGTGCCAGCAGTAACCCGGGAGGATCGGGCACAGATACGCAGTATTTT	CASSNPGGSGTDTQYF
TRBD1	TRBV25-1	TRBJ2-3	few	TGTGCCAGCAGTGGAACTCGGACAGGGAGATCTAGCACAGATACGCAGTATTTT	CASSGTRTGRSSTDTQYF
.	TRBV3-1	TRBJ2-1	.	TGTGCCAGCAGCCCCTTAGGGGAGTTGGGGAATGAGCAGTTCTTC	CASSPLGELGNEQFF
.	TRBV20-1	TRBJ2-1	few	TGCAGTGCTAGAGAAAGGTTGGGTGAGCAGTTCTTC	CSARERLGEQFF
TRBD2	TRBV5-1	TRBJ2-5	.	TGCGCCAGCAGTTACGGGACTAGCGGAGAAGAGACCCAGTACTTC	CASSYGTSGEETQYF
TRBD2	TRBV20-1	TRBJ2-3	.	TGCAGTGCTATGTATGCTATGGCTAGCGGGAGAATGGATACGCAGTATTTT	CSAMYAMASGRMDTQYF
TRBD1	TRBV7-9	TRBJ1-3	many	TGTGCCAGCAGCTTATCGACAGGGACTGGAAACACCATATATTTT	CASSLSTGTGNTIYF
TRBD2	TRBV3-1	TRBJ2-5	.	TGTGCCAGCAGCCTCCGGGACCCGGGGTCTAGCGGGAGGGGAGAGACCCAGTACTTC	CASSLRDPGSSGRGETQYF
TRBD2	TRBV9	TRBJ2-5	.	TGTGCCAGCGGCGTAGGTACTAGCGTAAAAGAGACCCAGTACTTC	CASGVGTSVKETQYF
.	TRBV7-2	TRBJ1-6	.	TGTGCCAGCAGCCATCCGGGACAAAGGCCAGATAATTCACCCCTCCACTTT	CASSHPGQRPDNSPLHF
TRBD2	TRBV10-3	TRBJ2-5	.	TGTGCCATCAGTGAGAGCCAGCGGGAGGGCTTAAGAGAGACCCAGTACTTC	CAISESQREGLRETQYF
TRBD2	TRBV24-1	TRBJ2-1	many	TGTGCCACCCTAACTTGTCGGCGGGAGGGCCAACCCTCTCAGTTCTTC	CATLTCRREGQPSQFF
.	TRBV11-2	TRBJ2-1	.	TGTGCCAGCAGCTTAGTTTGGACCCCGGGCTACAATGAGCAGTTCTTC	CASSLVWTPGYNEQFF
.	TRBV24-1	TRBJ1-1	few	TGTGCCACCAGTGGGGTAGGAGGGGACCGGACTGAAGCTTTCTTT	CATSGVGGDRTEAFF
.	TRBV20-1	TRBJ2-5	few	TGCAGTGCTGGACTGCCGACGGGCCTACAAGAGACCCAGTACTTC	CSAGLPTGLQETQYF
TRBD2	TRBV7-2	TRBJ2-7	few	TGTGCCAGCAGCCTCTGGACTAGCGGGAGTAGCGAGCAGTACTTC	CASSLWTSGSSEQYF
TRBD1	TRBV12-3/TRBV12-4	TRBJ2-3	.	TGTGCCAGCAGTTTATATTTGGGACAGGGTGGTTCAGATACGCAGTATTTT	CASSLYLGQGGSDTQYF
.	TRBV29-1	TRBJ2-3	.	TGCAGCGTTGTAGGGACATACTCTCGTGCAGATACGCAGTATTTT	CSVVGTYSRADTQYF
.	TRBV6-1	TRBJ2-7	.	TGTGCCAGCAGTGTGGCTAATCCCCTCTACGAGCAGTACTTC	CASSVANPLYEQYF
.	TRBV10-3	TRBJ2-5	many	TGTGCCATCAGCACAGGGACATACCAAGAGACCCAGTACTTC	CAISTGTYQETQYF
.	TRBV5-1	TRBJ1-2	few	TGCGCCAGCAGCATGGACGGCAGTGGCTCCTATGGCTACACCTTC	CASSMDGSGSYGYTF
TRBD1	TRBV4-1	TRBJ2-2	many	TGCGCCAGCACTCGCCGGGACAGCGATACGAACACCGGGGAGCTGTTTTTT	CASTRRDSDTNTGELFF
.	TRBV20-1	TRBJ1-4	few	TGCAGTGCTAGACATACAACTAATGAAAAACTGTTTTTT	CSARHTTNEKLFF
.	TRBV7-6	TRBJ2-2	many	TGTGCCAGCAGCTCCCCGCCCGGGGAGCTGTTTTTT	CASSSPPGELFF
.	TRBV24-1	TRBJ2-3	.	TGTGCCACCAGTGACTCCGGGGCAGATACGCAGTATTTT	CATSDSGADTQYF
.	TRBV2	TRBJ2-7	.	TGTGCCAGCAGGAGGAATCCCTACGAGCAGTACTTC	CASRRNPYEQYF
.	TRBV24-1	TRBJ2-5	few	TGTGCCACCAGTGATTCTACACGGACCCCATCGGAGACCCAGTACTTC	CATSDSTRTPSETQYF
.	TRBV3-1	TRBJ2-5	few	TGTGCCAGCAGCCAAGATGGCCCGGGACCGACGGGGACCCAGTACTTC	CASSQDGPGPTGTQYF
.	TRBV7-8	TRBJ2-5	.	TGTGCCAGCGAACATTTCTTGGGGGCAGAGACCCAGTACTTC	CASEHFLGAETQYF
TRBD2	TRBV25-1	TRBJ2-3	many	TGTGCCAGCAGTGACCTAGCGGGAGTCACAGATACGCAGTATTTT	CASSDLAGVTDTQYF